This record looks at one TCR beta chain sequence and its context. Its target is not known. This entry comes from a study of cytomegalovirus exposure and HLA in healthy donors. The CDR3 loop spans 14 amino acids. The germline gives CDR1 SGHTA, CDR2 FQGNSA. A multiplex PCR was run with 60 Vbeta primers and 13 Jbeta primers. Only in-frame clones appear in the TCRdb table, and some are missing; sequencing was by immunoSEQ multiplex PCR. The table includes 100,000 or so clones, more than 60% detected once. Study-wide findings and caveats: Apart from CMV serostatus, no immune exposure information was available. Relative to the approximately 670-donor mean, N-insertions were reportedly fewer in an Asian-associated ancestry cluster in a later analysis.

Specimen: PBMCs. The TCR sequence derives from a man in his fifties or sixties in good health and CMV-seronegative. This chain joins TRBV7-2 and TRBJ2-5, with D possibly being TRBD2 (7 bases). The J call is in doubt because the DNA end fits TRBJ2-7 better. The DNA of the CDR3 is TGTGCCAGCAGCTTAAGGGAGGGGGATAGCGAGCAGTACTTC. Its protein product is CASSLREGDSEQYF.